The 28 T cell receptor beta chains reported below all come from one sample, sequenced in a study of shared clonotypes between healthy human individuals. The method was immunoSEQ multiplex PCR; TCRdb's version includes in-frame clones alone and lacks a portion of them. The sample yields 400,000 or so clones, 90% to 97% seen once. The sample consisted of memory CD8+ T cells sorted from blood. Regarding subset: CD45RO+ cells pooled with CCR7-negative TemRA cells. The source is a man aged 30-40 years in good health.

This clone appeared once. This sequence joins TRBV11-2 and TRBJ2-6; D gene unclear. Germline assignment: CDR1 SGHAT and CDR2 FQNNGV. Trimming took off 7 bases at V and 0 bases at J, with 1 base between the two ends. This CDR3 is 12 amino acids long. The CDR3 sequence is CASNSGANVLTF. The CDR3 bases are TGTGCCAGCAACTCTGGGGCCAACGTCCTGACTTTC.

V and J are TRBV4-2 and TRBJ1-1; 7 bases map to TRBD1. This CDR3 spans 13 amino acids. The germline V gene encodes CDR1 LGHNA and CDR2 YNFKEQ. The V and J ends lost 4 bases and 3 bases, in that order; junction bases with no gene match: 2. The CDR3 here is CASSPDRDTEAFF. The CDR3 nucleotides read TGTGCCAGCAGCCCAGACAGGGACACTGAAGCTTTCTTT.

The chain carries TRBV7-8 and TRBJ2-7, with D possibly matching TRBD1 (6 bases). Germline V gene data show CDR1 as SGHVS and CDR2 as FQNEAQ. V was shortened by 5 bases and J by 3 bases, with 17 bases between the two germline ends. CDR3 length: 15 residues. CDR3 sequence: CASSPPGQHYYEQYF. In DNA form, the CDR3 reads TGTGCCAGCAGCCCTCCGGGACAACACTACTACGAGCAGTACTTC.

The CDR3 DNA is TGTGCCACCAGCAGAGCGGGCTACAATGAGCAGTTCTTC. It specifies CATSRAGYNEQFF. The V and J genes are TRBV15 and TRBJ2-1; no firm D call. The CDR3 extends over 13 amino acids. Trimming removed 1 base at V and 3 bases at J, with 4 bases between. CDR1 and CDR2 from the germline V gene are LNHNV and YYDKDF (reference sequence).

The rearrangement joins TRBV7-8 to TRBJ2-3, with unresolved D. V lost 4 bases and J lost 3, with 8 bases in between. The CDR3 contains 13 residues. Germline CDR1 SGHVS, CDR2 FQNEAQ. The CDR3 sequence: CASSSLRTDTQYF. CDR3 coding DNA: TGTGCCAGCAGCTCCCTTAGAACAGATACGCAGTATTTT.

The J gene is TRBJ2-3, the V gene TRBV27, with D tentatively TRBD1 (6 bases). Trimming cost V 4 bases and J 1 base, with 12 bases left between them. Germline assignment: CDR1 MNHEY and CDR2 SMNVEV (reference sequence). The CDR3 has 15 amino acids. In DNA form, the CDR3 reads TGTGCCAGCAGTTCAGGACAGCCAGGCACAGATACGCAGTATTTT. The encoded protein is CASSSGQPGTDTQYF.

The chain couples TRBV2 to TRBJ2-6; D remains ambiguous. Trimming stripped 3 bases from V and 0 bases from J, with 6 bases between. CDR1 is SNHLY, CDR2 FYNNEI, per germline. This CDR3 is built from 15 residues. The CDR3 DNA follows: TGTGCCAGCAGTGAGCGGCCCTCTGGGGCCAACGTCCTGACTTTC. Protein: CASSERPSGANVLTF.

The chain couples TRBV28 to TRBJ2-3; 9 bases match TRBD2. V was clipped by 7 bases and J by 4 bases; unmatched bases: 6. The CDR3 spans 14 residues. Germline assignment: CDR1 MDHEN and CDR2 SYDVKM. The chain's CDR3 is CASTSGRLSDTQYF. CDR3 nucleotide sequence: TGTGCCAGCACCAGCGGGAGGCTCTCAGATACGCAGTATTTT.

The rearrangement uses TRBV21-1 and TRBJ1-5; the D call in the table, TRBD1, was not verified against the DNA. TRBV21-1 is recorded as a pseudogene. The length of the CDR3 is 17 residues. The CDR3 DNA is TGTGCCAGCAGCAAAGAGGACAGGGAAAGGCGAAATCAGCCCCAGCATTTT. This codes for CASSKEDRERRNQPQHF.

This CDR3 reads CASSAPRDVSSYNEQFF. The CDR3 nucleotides read TGTGCCAGCAGTGCCCCAAGGGATGTGAGCTCCTACAATGAGCAGTTCTTC. The chain joins TRBV28 to TRBJ2-1; no definite D call. The CDR3 loop spans 17 amino acids. Looked up from germline, CDR1 is MDHEN and CDR2 is SYDVKM. V lost 5 bases and J lost 0, with 17 bases in between.

The chain combines TRBV7-2 with TRBJ2-5; 13 nucleotides line up with TRBD2. The CDR3 spans 15 residues. Losses at the gene ends were 4 bases for V and 1 base for J; bases not matched to a gene: 0. CDR1 is SGHTA and CDR2 is FQGNSA in the germline V gene. In DNA, the CDR3 is TGTGCCAGCAGCTGGACTAGCGGGAGCCAAGAGACCCAGTACTTC. This gives the protein CASSWTSGSQETQYF.

The gene calls are TRBV11-2 and TRBJ2-2; 10 nucleotides agree with TRBD2. The germline V gene has CDR1 SGHAT and CDR2 FQNNGV. V lost 5 bases and J lost 6; bases outside the gene matches: 12. The CDR3 covers 17 residues. The CDR3 region is CASSGRAGGRNPGELFF. CDR3 in DNA: TGTGCCAGCAGCGGGAGAGCGGGAGGGCGGAATCCCGGGGAGCTGTTTTTT.

This clone was detected a few times. This chain links TRBV9 with TRBJ2-2; D not resolved. CDR3 size: 13 residues. The germline gives CDR1 SGDLS, CDR2 YYNGEE. Trimming removed 0 bases at V and 8 bases at J, with 8 bases between. CDR3 residues: CASSVVFLGELFF. The CDR3 DNA follows: TGTGCCAGCAGCGTAGTCTTTTTGGGGGAGCTGTTTTTT.

The rearrangement joins TRBV10-3 to TRBJ1-3; D is unclear. The CDR3 consists of 14 residues. Germline V gene sequence: CDR1 ENHRY, CDR2 SYGVKD. The germline V and J ends were trimmed by 6 bases and 0 bases, with 9 bases remaining between them. The DNA for the CDR3 is TGTGCCATCAGGCCAGAGCTCTCTGGAAACACCATATATTTT. It yields the protein CAIRPELSGNTIYF.

This clone was found once. CDR3 sequence reads: CASSLPSRITGSYGYTF. In DNA, the CDR3 is TGTGCCAGCAGTTTACCCTCCCGAATTACAGGTAGCTATGGCTACACCTTC. The chain joins TRBV28 to TRBJ1-2, with D possibly TRBD1 on 5 matching bases. The V end was cut by 2 bases, the J end by 4 bases, with 20 bases between. This CDR3 region has 17 residues. From germline, CDR1 is MDHEN and CDR2 SYDVKM.

This clone was detected only once. The V call is TRBV10-3, the J call TRBJ2-7, with TRBD2 matching over 8 bases. CDR1 ENHRY and CDR2 SYGVKD come from the germline V gene. V trimming: 0 bases; J trimming: 2 bases; junction bases outside the gene matches: 3. The CDR3 runs to 15 residues. The CDR3 nucleotides are TGTGCCATCAGTGAGTCTACTAGCGGCACCTACGAGCAGTACTTC. Its protein is CAISESTSGTYEQYF.

The chain has TRBV29-1 and TRBJ2-1; D is unclear. This CDR3 has 11 residues. Germline-derived CDR1 and CDR2 are SQVTM and ANQGSEA. V was clipped by 6 bases and J by 2 bases, with 5 bases between them. The DNA of the CDR3 is TGCAGCGTCGACCCCTACAATGAGCAGTTCTTC. This gives the protein CSVDPYNEQFF.

The rearrangement links TRBV29-1 to TRBJ2-1, with TRBD1 matching over 7 bases. After removal of 6 bases from V and 9 bases from J, the junction contained 17 bases not matched to a gene. The CDR3 contains 15 residues. Germline V lookup: CDR1 SQVTM, CDR2 ANQGSEA. CDR3 DNA sequence: TGCAGCGTGAGGACAGGCATGACGGGTACAAGTGAGCAGTTCTTC. Protein: CSVRTGMTGTSEQFF.

The chain is built from TRBV29-1 and TRBJ1-2; D not resolved. CDR3 length equals 10 residues. V lost 2 bases, J lost 4 bases, and 2 bases lay in between. The germline V gene encodes CDR1 SQVTM and CDR2 ANQGSEA. This chain's CDR3 is CSVEPYGYTF. DNA of the CDR3: TGCAGCGTTGAACCCTATGGCTACACCTTC.

DNA for the CDR3: TGTGCCAGCAGCTTAAGCGGGTACCAAGAGACCCAGTACTTC. This encodes CASSLSGYQETQYF. This rearrangement joins TRBV7-2 to TRBJ2-5; weak D call: TRBD2 (6 bases). The germline V gene has CDR1 SGHTA and CDR2 FQGNSA. The CDR3 runs 14 residues. The V gene lost 2 bases and the J gene lost 0 bases, with 7 bases spanning the gap.

The chain employs TRBV18 and TRBJ2-1; 7 bases map to TRBD2. The CDR3 sequence is 15 residues long. Germline V lookup: CDR1 KGHSH, CDR2 LQKENI. Germline trimming cut 6 bases from V and 0 bases from J; bases unmatched to any gene: 5. The CDR3 sequence: CASSVGEGSYNEQFF. The CDR3, as DNA: TGTGCCAGCTCGGTCGGGGAGGGCTCCTACAATGAGCAGTTCTTC.

The chain uses TRBV11-2 and TRBJ2-7, with 8 bases aligning to TRBD2. The CDR3 is 12 residues long. V dropped 5 bases and J dropped 6; count of bases not matched to a gene: 3. The germline CDR1 and CDR2 sequences are SGHAT and FQNNGV. Here the CDR3 reads CASSLGLGEQYF. CDR3 nucleotides: TGTGCCAGCAGCCTGGGACTAGGCGAGCAGTACTTC.

This clone was detected once. The chain uses TRBV11-2 and TRBJ2-4; perhaps TRBD2 as D (6 bases). The CDR3 extends over 17 amino acids. Germline V gene sequence: CDR1 SGHAT, CDR2 FQNNGV. V gave up 7 bases and J gave up 0 bases, with 19 bases separating them. As DNA, the CDR3 is TGTGCCAGCAACCCAACGGGAGAGGTACTAGCCAAAAACATTCAGTACTTC. This translates into CASNPTGEVLAKNIQYF.

This sequence joins TRBV4-2 and TRBJ2-7; D is possibly TRBD2 (6 bases). Germline assignment: CDR1 LGHNA and CDR2 YNFKEQ. Trimming took off 0 bases at V and 7 bases at J, with 16 bases between the two ends. The CDR3 runs 15 residues. The CDR3 here is CASSQDLDIRGEQYF. The CDR3 DNA reads TGTGCCAGCAGCCAAGATTTGGACATTCGGGGGGAGCAGTACTTC.

The chain has TRBV10-3 and TRBJ1-3; TRBD1 matches 7 bases. J lost 4 bases, V lost 10 bases, and 7 bases had no gene match. The CDR3 totals 13 residues. Germline lookup yields CDR1 ENHRY and CDR2 SYGVKD. CDR3 nucleotides: TGTGCCAGCGAAACAGGGGTCGGAAACACCATATATTTT. This sequence encodes CASETGVGNTIYF.

A single count supports this clone. The rearrangement uses TRBV19 and TRBJ2-1, with D perhaps TRBD2 (6 bases). Looked up from germline, CDR1 is LNHDA and CDR2 is SQIVND (reference sequence). There are 14 residues in the CDR3. V shed 4 bases and J shed 8 bases, with 15 bases lying between them. The CDR3 here is CASSSRGGPHEQFF. CDR3 nucleotide sequence: TGTGCCAGTAGTAGTCGTGGAGGGCCCCATGAGCAGTTCTTC.

This chain links TRBV19 with TRBJ1-5, with TRBD1 matching over 7 bases. CDR1 is LNHDA, CDR2 SQIVND, per germline (reference sequence). CDR3 length: 14 residues. The J segment lost 7 bases and the V segment lost 5 bases, leaving 8 bases of the junction unmatched. The CDR3 here is CASSEWDSGQPQHF. The DNA for the CDR3 is TGTGCCAGTAGTGAGTGGGACAGTGGACAGCCCCAGCATTTT.

The V gene is TRBV28, the J gene TRBJ2-7; 7 nucleotides match TRBD2. Germline CDR1 is MDHEN and CDR2 is SYDVKM. Losses at the gene ends were 3 bases for V and 3 bases for J; bases not matched to a gene: 2. There are 13 residues in the CDR3. The CDR3 DNA follows: TGTGCCAGCAGTTTGGGGGGGGACTACGAGCAGTACTTC. Translated, it gives CASSLGGDYEQYF.